The text below deals with one TCR beta chain. The data were obtained in a study of blood T cell repertoires in COVID-19. Study overall: Researchers got acute and convalescent COVID-19 samples from the United States, Italy and Spain. Sources were T cells, B-cell-depleted T cells, or PBMCs; the material itself was cDNA or gDNA.

The CDR3 runs 15 residues. The germline gives CDR1 KGHSH, CDR2 LQKENI. Losses at the gene ends were 3 bases for V and 7 bases for J; bases not matched to a gene: 7. Per the original data handling: Using reference gene primer amplification, nucleated cell counts were estimated. Assay: immunoSEQ multiplex PCR; the TCRdb copy retains only in-frame clones and omits some. Clone size and V and J calls were adopted from that table, with D and trimming inferred from the DNA. The sample shows tens of thousands of clones, around 77% of them seen only once. The origin of this receptor is a man in his sixties with acute or convalescent COVID-19. V is TRBV18 and J is TRBJ2-5, with 11 positions matching TRBD1. The sequencing sample was made of peripheral blood. The CDR3 coding sequence is TGTGCCAGCTCACCGGGGACAGGGGGAACCGGGACCCAGTACTTC. It is translated as CASSPGTGGTGTQYF.